A selection of T cell receptor beta chains follows, all from one sample in a study of read filtering for tumor transcriptome and immune sequencing. A single record per CDR3 protein comes from TCRdb applying MiXCR to the reads. Among 75,000 to 90,000 distinct CDR3 sequences listed, 9% to 15% were seen once. The sample was a population of CD138-negative cells sorted from bone marrow. The origin of the receptors is a donor at least 40 years old with multiple myeloma. Each CDR3 is given with its conserved first and last residue. Each record gives: J gene, clone size, D gene, V gene, CDR3 DNA, CDR3 protein. D genes are given only for firm matches. Where a row states a size, it is once, few, many or the class of an expanded clone; other rows omit it.

J gene: TRBJ2-3; clone size: many; D gene: -; V gene: TRBV14; CDR3 DNA: TGTGCCAGCAGCCTCGTCCCAGATACGCAGTATTTT; CDR3 protein: CASSLVPDTQYF
J gene: TRBJ2-5; clone size: few; D gene: -; V gene: TRBV7-9; CDR3 DNA: TGTGCCAGCAGCCTACGGGGTTGGGGCAGGGACGTGGAGACCCAGTACTTC; CDR3 protein: CASSLRGWGRDVETQYF
J gene: TRBJ1-1; clone size: -; D gene: -; V gene: TRBV11-2; CDR3 DNA: TGTGCCAGCAGCGTAAGATTTGAAGCTTTCTTT; CDR3 protein: CASSVRFEAFF
J gene: TRBJ1-5; clone size: many; D gene: -; V gene: TRBV20-1; CDR3 DNA: TGCAGTGCTAGAGACGGACCGAGCAATCAGCCCCAGCATTTT; CDR3 protein: CSARDGPSNQPQHF
J gene: TRBJ2-2; clone size: many; D gene: TRBD2; V gene: TRBV4-1; CDR3 DNA: TGCGCCAGCAGACAAGCGGGAGGCGGGGGCACCGGGGAGCTGTTTTTT; CDR3 protein: CASRQAGGGGTGELFF
J gene: TRBJ2-3; clone size: many; D gene: TRBD1; V gene: TRBV11-3; CDR3 DNA: TGTGCCAGCAGACAGGGGATGGGCACAGATACGCAGTATTTT; CDR3 protein: CASRQGMGTDTQYF
J gene: TRBJ1-5; clone size: few; D gene: TRBD1; V gene: TRBV20-1; CDR3 DNA: TGCAGTGCGGGACAGGGACGTTACCAGCCCCAGCATTTT; CDR3 protein: CSAGQGRYQPQHF
J gene: TRBJ1-1; clone size: -; D gene: -; V gene: TRBV7-3; CDR3 DNA: TGTGCCAGCAGCCTTCGGACGGGTGAAGCTTTCTTT; CDR3 protein: CASSLRTGEAFF
J gene: TRBJ1-1; clone size: many; D gene: -; V gene: TRBV28; CDR3 DNA: TGTGCCAGCAGGGCGACAGTGAACACTGAAGCTTTCTTT; CDR3 protein: CASRATVNTEAFF
J gene: TRBJ2-1; clone size: many; D gene: -; V gene: TRBV4-1; CDR3 DNA: TGCGCCAGCAGCCAAGATTGGCCTAGTGACTACAATGAGCAGTTCTTC; CDR3 protein: CASSQDWPSDYNEQFF
J gene: TRBJ2-2; clone size: many; D gene: TRBD1; V gene: TRBV5-1; CDR3 DNA: TGCGCCAGCAGCTTGGGTAGGACAGGGACCGGGGAGCTGTTTTTT; CDR3 protein: CASSLGRTGTGELFF
J gene: TRBJ1-5; clone size: few; D gene: -; V gene: TRBV19; CDR3 DNA: TGTGCCAGTAGTATAAGCCCCCCCAGGGGAGGCAATCAGCCCCAGCATTTT; CDR3 protein: CASSISPPRGGNQPQHF
J gene: TRBJ2-1; clone size: few; D gene: -; V gene: TRBV9; CDR3 DNA: TGTGCCAGCAGCGTAATCGATAGCGACGACAATGAGCAGTTCTTC; CDR3 protein: CASSVIDSDDNEQFF
J gene: TRBJ1-1; clone size: many; D gene: -; V gene: TRBV29-1; CDR3 DNA: TGCAGCGTATGGGCCGGACCGAACACTGAAGCTTTCTTT; CDR3 protein: CSVWAGPNTEAFF
J gene: TRBJ1-2; clone size: -; D gene: -; V gene: TRBV6-4; CDR3 DNA: TGTGCCAGCACCCGGACAGACAAAGGTAGCTATGGCTACACATTC; CDR3 protein: CASTRTDKGSYGYTF
J gene: TRBJ2-3; clone size: many; D gene: TRBD2; V gene: TRBV7-8; CDR3 DNA: TGTGCCACCCTGGGGACTAGCGGGGGTGACACAGATACGCAGTATTTT; CDR3 protein: CATLGTSGGDTDTQYF
J gene: TRBJ2-3; clone size: many; D gene: -; V gene: TRBV20-1; CDR3 DNA: TGCAGTGCTAGAGGTCCCGCCGTGTATGAGTATTTT; CDR3 protein: CSARGPAVYEYF
J gene: TRBJ2-1; clone size: many; D gene: TRBD2; V gene: TRBV29-1; CDR3 DNA: TGCAGCGTTGACGCCCGGGAGGTTTACAATGAGCAGTTCTTC; CDR3 protein: CSVDAREVYNEQFF
J gene: TRBJ2-7; clone size: many; D gene: -; V gene: TRBV7-3; CDR3 DNA: TGTGCCAGCAGCTTAATCCGGGACACCTACAATGAGCAGTACTTC; CDR3 protein: CASSLIRDTYNEQYF
J gene: TRBJ2-7; clone size: many; D gene: -; V gene: TRBV4-1; CDR3 DNA: TGCGCCAGCAGCCACCTCGACCCTATCAGGAGCTCCTACGAGCAGTACTTC; CDR3 protein: CASSHLDPIRSSYEQYF
J gene: TRBJ2-2; clone size: -; D gene: -; V gene: TRBV20-1; CDR3 DNA: TGCAGTGCTAGAGTAAGCGCCGGGGAGCTGTTTTTT; CDR3 protein: CSARVSAGELFF
J gene: TRBJ2-3; clone size: many; D gene: -; V gene: TRBV18; CDR3 DNA: TGTGTCAGCTCACCACCGACAGACACAGATACGCAGTATTTT; CDR3 protein: CVSSPPTDTDTQYF
J gene: TRBJ2-1; clone size: -; D gene: -; V gene: TRBV21-1; CDR3 DNA: TGTGCCAGCATACTCTTAGCCTGCAATGAGCAGTTCTTC; CDR3 protein: CASILLACNEQFF
J gene: TRBJ1-5; clone size: few; D gene: TRBD1; V gene: TRBV5-1; CDR3 DNA: TGCGCCAGCAGCCAGAGCGGGACAGGGAATCAGCCCCAGCATTTT; CDR3 protein: CASSQSGTGNQPQHF
J gene: TRBJ2-2; clone size: many; D gene: -; V gene: TRBV7-6; CDR3 DNA: TGTGCCAGCAGCTTAGCAGGGGGAGTGGTCGGGGAGCTGTTTTTT; CDR3 protein: CASSLAGGVVGELFF
J gene: TRBJ2-1; clone size: many; D gene: -; V gene: TRBV29-1; CDR3 DNA: TGCAGCGTGCCCCGGGCTACCGACAATGAGCAGTTCTTC; CDR3 protein: CSVPRATDNEQFF
J gene: TRBJ1-1; clone size: many; D gene: TRBD1; V gene: TRBV27; CDR3 DNA: TGTGCCAGCAGTTTAACCCCGGGACAGGGGGCAGGGGACACTGAAGCTTTCTTT; CDR3 protein: CASSLTPGQGAGDTEAFF
J gene: TRBJ1-5; clone size: -; D gene: -; V gene: TRBV28; CDR3 DNA: TGTGCCAGCAGACCTTACAAGGGGAGCAATCAGCCCCAGCATTTT; CDR3 protein: CASRPYKGSNQPQHF
J gene: TRBJ2-1; clone size: -; D gene: TRBD2; V gene: TRBV4-1; CDR3 DNA: TGCGCCAGCAGCCTCGGGACTACTTACAATGAGCAGTTCTTC; CDR3 protein: CASSLGTTYNEQFF
J gene: TRBJ2-1; clone size: many; D gene: -; V gene: TRBV7-2; CDR3 DNA: TGTGCCAGCAGCCGTGGGGGGGCAGGGGACAATGAGCAGTTCTTC; CDR3 protein: CASSRGGAGDNEQFF
J gene: TRBJ1-4; clone size: many; D gene: TRBD1; V gene: TRBV29-1; CDR3 DNA: TGCAGCGGACGGGACAGGGATGAAAAACTGTTTTTT; CDR3 protein: CSGRDRDEKLFF
J gene: TRBJ2-1; clone size: many; D gene: -; V gene: TRBV27; CDR3 DNA: TGTGCCAGCAGTTTGAGTACCGGGACGCCGGATTACAATGAGCAGTTCTTC; CDR3 protein: CASSLSTGTPDYNEQFF
J gene: TRBJ1-1; clone size: few; D gene: -; V gene: TRBV9; CDR3 DNA: TGTGCCAGCAGCGTAGGACCGACCCCCGCCCAAGCTTTCTTT; CDR3 protein: CASSVGPTPAQAFF
J gene: TRBJ1-1; clone size: -; D gene: TRBD1; V gene: TRBV28; CDR3 DNA: TGTGCCAGCAGCCGAGGGGGCGGCACCACTGAAGCTTTCTTT; CDR3 protein: CASSRGGGTTEAFF
J gene: TRBJ2-1; clone size: many; D gene: -; V gene: TRBV12-3/TRBV12-4; CDR3 DNA: TGTGCCAGCAGTTTAGGCAGGGGGGTTGAACATGAGCAGTTCTTC; CDR3 protein: CASSLGRGVEHEQFF
J gene: TRBJ2-1; clone size: many; D gene: -; V gene: TRBV9; CDR3 DNA: TGTGCCAGCAGCGTATCTAGAGACAATGAGCAGTTCTTC; CDR3 protein: CASSVSRDNEQFF
J gene: TRBJ1-4; clone size: many; D gene: TRBD1; V gene: TRBV6-5; CDR3 DNA: TGTGCCAGCAGCCGAGACAGGGTGGGGGAAAAACTGTTTTTT; CDR3 protein: CASSRDRVGEKLFF
J gene: TRBJ1-1; clone size: many; D gene: -; V gene: TRBV20-1; CDR3 DNA: TGCAGTGCTGGCCGCCCCAGAGGGTTGGGCACTGAAGCTTTCTTT; CDR3 protein: CSAGRPRGLGTEAFF
J gene: TRBJ2-1; clone size: many; D gene: -; V gene: TRBV10-3; CDR3 DNA: TGTGCCATCAGATATTCAACGGTCTACAATGAGCAGTTCTTC; CDR3 protein: CAIRYSTVYNEQFF
J gene: TRBJ2-7; clone size: few; D gene: -; V gene: TRBV5-1; CDR3 DNA: TGCGCCAGCAGTGGGCGGTCGCCCTACGAGCAGTACTTC; CDR3 protein: CASSGRSPYEQYF
J gene: TRBJ2-3; clone size: many; D gene: -; V gene: TRBV6-5; CDR3 DNA: TGTGCCAGCAGTCCAGGGGGAGGGGGCGCGACAGATACGCAGTATTTT; CDR3 protein: CASSPGGGGATDTQYF
J gene: TRBJ2-7; clone size: many; D gene: -; V gene: TRBV2; CDR3 DNA: TGTGCCAGCAGTGAAGATCTAGCCACCTACGAGCAGTACTTC; CDR3 protein: CASSEDLATYEQYF
J gene: TRBJ1-2; clone size: many; D gene: -; V gene: TRBV6-5; CDR3 DNA: TGTGCCAGCAGTTACTCGATTGGCCCTTGGGGCTACACCTTC; CDR3 protein: CASSYSIGPWGYTF
J gene: TRBJ1-1; clone size: -; D gene: -; V gene: TRBV2; CDR3 DNA: TGTGCCAGCAGTCGGGGACAAGGCAACCGGGAAGCTTTCTTT; CDR3 protein: CASSRGQGNREAFF
J gene: TRBJ1-4; clone size: many; D gene: -; V gene: TRBV5-1; CDR3 DNA: TGCGCCAGCAGCCCCCCAACTAATGAAAAACTGTTTTTT; CDR3 protein: CASSPPTNEKLFF